This TCR beta chain was profiled in a study of tumor-infiltrating lymphocytes in oesophageal squamous cell carcinoma. Trimming cost V 5 bases and J 1 base; bases outside gene matches: 10. This CDR3 is built from 16 residues. The germline V gene has CDR1 MNHNS and CDR2 SASEGT. This clonotype appeared a few times. TCRdb re-analysed the PCR reads in MiXCR, keeping a single row per CDR3 protein. The sample comprises 8,000 to 11,000 distinct CDR3 sequences, 55% to 75% of which are singletons, and about a quarter rests with the top ten. The rearrangement uses TRBV6-1 and TRBJ2-7; 8 positions match TRBD2. Sequenced sample: esophageal tumor tissue. The receptor's source is a female donor with esophageal squamous cell carcinoma. The CDR3 loop is CASSYFVLAGSYEQYF. CDR3 in DNA: TGTGCCAGCAGTTACTTCGTGCTAGCGGGTTCCTACGAGCAGTACTTC.